This T cell receptor beta chain was retrieved from a study of CD8+CD57+ T cells in acquired aplastic anemia. The wider study: Sorted CD4+ and CD8+ cells yielded around 3.2 ug of DNA on average. General study points: CD8+ Simpson's diversity showed no significant patient-control difference.

CDR3 and TCR beta VDJ profiling relied on a genomic DNA template. MiXCR was run by TCRdb on the reads, yielding one entry per CDR3 protein. The sample has 270,000 or so distinct CDR3 sequences; roughly 82% are singletons. The CDR3 consists of 14 residues. Trimming took 8 bases from V and 2 from J; bases not matched to a gene: 8. The germline V gene encodes CDR1 ENHRY and CDR2 SYGVKD. Those patients picked for sequencing had displayed CD8+CD57+ cell expansion on flow cytometry. Remarks on this clonotype: The antigen is unknown.

Sequenced material: sorted CD4+, CD8+, or CD8+CD57+ T cells (not recorded which) from PBMCs. This receptor was identified in a human donor with aplastic anemia. The V call is TRBV10-3, the J call TRBJ2-7; 8 bases match TRBD2. CDR3 sequence (DNA): TGTGCCATCGGGGAAGGTAGCGGGGCCTACGAGCAGTACTTC. This translates into CAIGEGSGAYEQYF.